Shown below are 26 T cell receptor beta chains from a single sample sequenced in a study of cytomegalovirus exposure and HLA in healthy donors. The PCR was carried out with 60 Vbeta primers and 13 Jbeta primers. Here immunoSEQ multiplex PCR was the method, and the copy in TCRdb shows in-frame clones only, minus some. The sample carries 180,000 or so clones, over 75% recorded once. The sample comprised PBMCs. These receptor sequences come from a man younger than 35 in good health and CMV-seropositive.

On this clone itself: The sample has other DNA sequences that encode this CDR3 too. The rearrangement links TRBV6-1 to TRBJ1-4; 9 bases map to TRBD1. The CDR3 covers 15 residues. Germline CDR1 is MNHNS and CDR2 is SASEGT. The trim removed 3 bases at V and 5 bases at J, leaving 4 bases unmatched. In DNA, the CDR3 is TGTGCCAGCAGTGATTGGGACAGGGCGAATGAAAAACTGTTTTTT. Translation gives CASSDWDRANEKLFF.

This clone was seen a few times. The junction departs from the called germline gene at one end, perhaps through a read error. The V call is TRBV5-1, the J call TRBJ1-1; no firm D call. Germline V gene lookup returns CDR1 SGHRS and CDR2 YFSETQ. The CDR3 is 13 residues long. The CDR3 bases are TGCGCCAGCAGCTTAACGGGGAACCCTGAAGCTTTCTTT. Translated, it gives CASSLTGNPEAFF. Together with reference TRBV5-1 and TRBJ1-1, the CDR3 gives the full variable domain: KAGVTQTPRYLIKTRGQQVTLSCSPISGHRSVSWYQQTPGQGLQFLFEYFSETQRNKGNFPGRFSGRQFSNSRSEMNVSTLELGDSALYLCASSLTGNPEAFFGQGTRLTVV.

A word on this clone: Germline is not matched at one junction end, which may reflect a read error. V and J are TRBV2 and TRBJ1-2, with TRBD1 matching over 7 bases. The CDR3 loop spans 13 amino acids. Germline-derived CDR1 and CDR2 are SNHLY and FYNNEI. The CDR3 coding sequence is TGTGCCAGCAGCGCAGGACAGGACTATGGCTACGCCTTC. The encoded protein is CASSAGQDYGYAF.

This clone appeared once. This chain connects TRBV11-2 to TRBJ1-3, with D possibly being TRBD1 (6 bases). This CDR3 is built from 16 residues. Trimming shortened V by 5 bases and J by 0 bases, and 14 bases separated the two germline ends. Looked up from germline, CDR1 is SGHAT and CDR2 is FQNNGV. CDR3 nucleotides: TGTGCCAGCAGCCCTTGGACAGCTATCTCTGGAAACACCATATATTTT. Translated: CASSPWTAISGNTIYF.

This chain links TRBV6-5 with TRBJ2-1; D may be TRBD2 (5 bases). The length of the CDR3 is 15 residues. Per germline, CDR1 MNHEY and CDR2 SVGAGI. Trimming pared 5 bases from V and 2 bases from J, leaving 13 bases between. CDR3 loop: CASSGLPRPYNEQFF. Written as DNA, the CDR3 is TGTGCCAGCAGTGGACTCCCCAGGCCCTACAATGAGCAGTTCTTC.

This clone turned up a few times. The chain recombines TRBV7-6 with TRBJ2-5, with TRBD2 as a possible D gene (7 bases). Germline assignment: CDR1 SGHVS and CDR2 FNYEAQ. The V and J ends lost 1 base and 4 bases respectively, with 10 bases between them. The CDR3 runs to 14 residues. The CDR3 reads CASSLGGGGETQYF. The CDR3 nucleotides read TGTGCCAGCAGCTTAGGGGGAGGGGGAGAGACCCAGTACTTC.

A remark on this clone: One junction end does not reproduce the germline sequence, and a read error may be involved. V usage is TRBV7-9 and J usage is TRBJ1-2, with 7 nucleotides matching TRBD1. Germline V gene sequence: CDR1 SEHNR, CDR2 FQNEAQ (reference sequence). The CDR3 consists of 15 residues. The CDR3 bases are TGTTCCAGCAGCTCGGACAGGACAGATATCTATGGCTACACCTTC. Its protein product is CSSSSDRTDIYGYTF. The full variable domain, with the rest looked up from reference TRBV7-9 and TRBJ1-2, is DTGVSQNPRHKITKRGQNVTFRCDPISEHNRLYWYRQTLGQGPEFLTYFQNEAQLEKSRLLSDRFSAERPKGSFSTLEIQRTEQGDSAMYLCSSSSDRTDIYGYTFGSGTRLTVV.

The V call is TRBV7-9, the J call TRBJ1-4; possible D gene TRBD1, 5 bases. From germline, CDR1 is SEHNR and CDR2 FQNEAQ (reference sequence). Between the trimmed V and J ends, which lost 1 base and 7 bases, there was a span of 13 bases. The CDR3 totals 15 residues. The CDR3 spells CASSLEAGSGEKLFF. In DNA, the CDR3 is TGTGCCAGCAGCTTAGAGGCAGGGTCCGGTGAAAAACTGTTTTTT. Drawing the rest from reference TRBV7-9 and TRBJ1-4, the complete variable domain is DTGVSQNPRHKITKRGQNVTFRCDPISEHNRLYWYRQTLGQGPEFLTYFQNEAQLEKSRLLSDRFSAERPKGSFSTLEIQRTEQGDSAMYLCASSLEAGSGEKLFFGSGTQLSVL.

This clone has a single count. The V and J genes are TRBV6-5 and TRBJ1-2, with D tentatively TRBD1 (5 bases). This CDR3 is built from 13 residues. In germline, CDR1 is MNHEY, CDR2 SVGAGI. The V end lost 8 bases, the J end lost 4 bases, and 14 bases lay between the germline ends. CDR3 sequence (DNA): TGTGCCAGCCAACCAGGGAGGAGCTATGGCTACACCTTC. Its protein is CASQPGRSYGYTF.

This sequence joins TRBV9 and TRBJ2-7; 9 bases line up with TRBD1. The CDR3 loop spans 16 amino acids. V gave up 4 bases and J gave up 1 base; unmatched junction bases: 9. Per germline, CDR1 SGDLS and CDR2 YYNGEE. The CDR3 DNA reads as TGTGCCAGCAGCAGGAACCGGGACAGGGATTCCTACGAGCAGTACTTC. Translation: CASSRNRDRDSYEQYF.

This clone turned up a few times. This chain joins TRBV4-1 and TRBJ1-6; D is uncertain. The V and J ends lost 0 bases and 0 bases respectively, with 6 bases between them. The CDR3 loop spans 16 amino acids. The V gene's germline CDR1 is MGHRA and CDR2 YSYEKL. CDR3 DNA sequence: TGCGCCAGCAGCCAAGAGCCGAGCTCCTATAATTCACCCCTCCACTTT. Residues: CASSQEPSSYNSPLHF.

The chain is built from TRBV7-9 and TRBJ1-3; TRBD1 matches 8 bases. The junction had 4 bases not matched to a gene; V was cut back by 1 base and J by 2 bases. CDR1 and CDR2 from the germline V gene are SEHNR and FQNEAQ (reference sequence). This CDR3 is built from 16 residues. The CDR3 DNA reads as TGTGCCAGCAGCTTAGTGCCGGACAGGGCTGGAAACACCATATATTTT. Translated, it gives CASSLVPDRAGNTIYF.

J is TRBJ2-1 and V is TRBV11-2, with TRBD2 matching over 11 bases. The CDR3 covers 17 residues. Germline loops: CDR1 SGHAT, CDR2 FQNNGV. With V trimmed by 1 base and J by 4 bases, 6 bases remained unmatched. The CDR3 nucleotides read TGTGCCAGCAGCTTAGTCGGGACTAGCGGAGGGTACAATGAGCAGTTCTTC. This encodes CASSLVGTSGGYNEQFF.

This chain links TRBV6-1 with TRBJ1-5; possibly TRBD1 for D (6 bases). Trimming pared 2 bases from V and 6 bases from J, leaving 11 bases between. The CDR3 is 14 amino acids. Germline V gene sequence: CDR1 MNHNS, CDR2 SASEGT. The CDR3 loop is CASSERGGGQPQHF. As DNA, the CDR3 is TGTGCCAGCAGTGAAAGGGGGGGCGGTCAGCCCCAGCATTTT.

This clone was recorded once. The chain uses TRBV13 and TRBJ2-5; the D is unclear. The J call may be incorrect, as the DNA end agrees better with TRBJ2-7. This CDR3 has 14 amino acids. Germline V gene data show CDR1 as PRHDT and CDR2 as FYEKMQ (reference sequence). The CDR3 loop is CASSLGRVSYEQYF. The CDR3 bases are TGTGCCAGCAGCTTAGGCCGGGTCTCCTACGAGCAGTACTTC.

J is TRBJ2-7 and V is TRBV25-1; 15 positions match TRBD2. Germline CDR1 is MGHDK and CDR2 is SYGVNS. J lost 2 bases, V lost 2 bases, and 7 bases had no gene match. This CDR3 region has 18 residues. The CDR3 coding sequence is TGTGCCAGCAGTGAAGGACTAGCGGGGGGGCCAGGGACCTACGAGCAGTACTTC. It translates to CASSEGLAGGPGTYEQYF.

The rearrangement joins TRBV19 to TRBJ1-2; D might be TRBD1 (6 bases). The V gene lost 3 bases and the J gene lost 6 bases, with 20 bases spanning the gap. The germline CDR1 and CDR2 sequences are LNHDA and SQIVND (reference sequence). The CDR3 has 16 residues. The CDR3 DNA reads as TGTGCCAGTAGTATGGGCAGCGGCAAACAGGGCCATGGCTACACCTTC. It translates to CASSMGSGKQGHGYTF.

CDR3 in amino acids: CASSQAFRDRWKNEQYF. The CDR3 bases are TGTGCCAGCAGCCAGGCGTTCCGGGACAGATGGAAAAACGAGCAGTACTTC. The chain couples TRBV14 to TRBJ2-5; 7 bases map to TRBD1. The DNA end is more similar to TRBJ2-7, so the J call may be wrong. The germline V gene has CDR1 SGHDN and CDR2 FVKESK. The CDR3 sequence is 17 residues long.

The rearrangement links TRBV5-1 to TRBJ2-7, with D tentatively TRBD2 (6 bases). The CDR3 contains 16 residues. CDR1 is SGHRS and CDR2 is YFSETQ in the germline V gene. Trimming stripped 4 bases from V and 6 bases from J, with 23 bases between. The CDR3 DNA reads TGCGCCAGCAGCCCTGGACTAAGGGATCCAACCTCCGAGCAGTACTTC. This codes for CASSPGLRDPTSEQYF.

V is TRBV30 and J is TRBJ2-3, with D possibly being TRBD1 (5 bases). The CDR3 contains 14 residues. Per germline, CDR1 GTSNPN and CDR2 SVGIG (reference sequence). V was pared by 0 bases and J by 2 bases, with 9 bases between. The CDR3 protein is CAWSVQADTDTQYF. CDR3 DNA: TGTGCCTGGAGTGTACAGGCTGACACAGATACGCAGTATTTT.

This rearrangement joins TRBV5-1 to TRBJ1-2; perhaps TRBD1 as D (6 bases). Germline-derived CDR1 and CDR2 are SGHRS and YFSETQ. V lost 4 bases and J 5 bases, leaving 12 bases between the germline ends. The CDR3 runs to 13 residues. CDR3 sequence: CASSPGQSYGYTF. The CDR3 bases are TGCGCCAGCAGCCCCGGACAGAGTTATGGCTACACCTTC.

J is TRBJ2-1 and V is TRBV27, with TRBD1 as a possible D gene (6 bases). Germline CDR1 MNHEY, CDR2 SMNVEV (reference sequence). V was cut by 2 bases and J by 6 bases, with 8 bases left in between. The CDR3 spans 13 residues. The CDR3 DNA sequence: TGTGCCAGCAGTTTAAGGGGGTCCAATGAGCAGTTCTTC. This translates into CASSLRGSNEQFF.

This chain connects TRBV7-2 to TRBJ1-2; no clear D gene. V was pared by 2 bases and J by 1 base, with 8 bases between. This CDR3 contains 14 residues. Per the germline V gene, CDR1 is SGHTA and CDR2 is FQGNSA. DNA of the CDR3: TGTGCCAGCAGCTTACCGGGAAGTAACTATGGCTACACCTTC. Protein sequence: CASSLPGSNYGYTF.

CDR3: CASSGYRDFQPDTQYF. The CDR3 nucleotides are TGCGCCAGCAGCGGATACCGGGACTTCCAGCCAGATACGCAGTATTTT. This chain links TRBV5-1 with TRBJ2-3, with D perhaps matching TRBD2 (6 bases). CDR1 and CDR2 from the germline V gene are SGHRS and YFSETQ. Trimming took off 4 bases at V and 4 bases at J, with 19 bases between the two ends. This CDR3 has 16 residues.

The V call is TRBV7-2, the J call TRBJ2-2; 11 bases match TRBD2. Looked up from germline, CDR1 is SGHTA and CDR2 is FQGNSA. CDR3 size: 18 residues. V was clipped by 5 bases and J by 1 base; unmatched bases: 9. CDR3: CASSIPRLAGKNTGELFF. CDR3 sequence (DNA): TGTGCCAGCAGCATCCCGAGACTAGCGGGAAAGAACACCGGGGAGCTGTTTTTT.

The V call is TRBV5-1, the J call TRBJ1-6, with a weak D call TRBD1 (6 bases). Between the trimmed V and J ends, which lost 4 bases and 5 bases, there was a span of 10 bases. The CDR3 consists of 14 residues. Per germline, CDR1 SGHRS and CDR2 YFSETQ. The chain's CDR3 is CASSPGQNNSPLHF. The CDR3 DNA reads TGCGCCAGCAGCCCTGGACAGAATAATTCACCCCTCCACTTT.